Listed here is a single TCR beta chain. The antigen is not known. Germline V gene data show CDR1 as LNHDA and CDR2 as SQIVND (reference sequence). This CDR3 contains 15 residues. Losses at the gene ends were 3 bases for V and 8 bases for J; bases not matched to a gene: 12. The data derive from a study of OX40 agonist ivuxolimab in advanced cancers. Study observations and caveats: Normalized T-cell clonal expansion was also low in a subset of nonresponders. Among the lowest levels of clonal expansion were found in partial responders at 0.1-3.0 mg/kg. Dosing at 0.1 to 3.0 mg/kg was accompanied by clonal expansion of CD4+ and CD8+ blood T cells by week 6. Antigens targeted by the expanded peripheral T cells were not determined.

Profiled with immunoSEQ multiplex PCR; TCRdb holds only in-frame clones, not every one. The table records 20,000 to 30,000 clones, about 85% of them present only once. The V call is TRBV19, the J call TRBJ1-2; 7 positions agree with TRBD1. The clonotype comes from an adult with an advanced solid tumor such as melanoma, head and neck, liver or kidney cancer. The sample was CD4+ or CD8+ T cells sorted from blood, taken in a trial of the OX40 agonist ivuxolimab. For the CDR3, the DNA is TGTGCCAGTAGTATTCAGGGGGTCCCGAAGAAAGGCTACACCTTC. Translated, it gives CASSIQGVPKKGYTF.